These 25 T cell receptor beta chains were all obtained from the same sample, sequenced in a study of cytomegalovirus exposure and HLA in healthy donors. 13 Jbeta primers and 60 Vbeta primers were used for the PCR. Only in-frame clones appear in the TCRdb table, and some are missing; sequencing was by immunoSEQ multiplex PCR. The sample lists about 120,000 clones; roughly 80% were seen once. Sequenced sample: PBMCs. The receptors originated from a male donor in good health and CMV-seropositive.

The CDR3 here is CASSFRANTGELFF. The CDR3 DNA reads as TGTGCCAGCAGCTTTAGAGCTAACACCGGGGAGCTGTTTTTT. The rearrangement links TRBV7-9 to TRBJ2-2; no firm D call. Per the germline V gene, CDR1 is SEHNR and CDR2 is FQNEAQ (reference sequence). The CDR3 consists of 14 residues. V gave up 3 bases and J gave up 2 bases, with 7 bases separating them.

V and J are TRBV19 and TRBJ1-1, with 11 positions matching TRBD1. CDR3 size: 13 residues. J was trimmed by 4 bases and V by 7 bases; bases with no gene match: 2. The germline V gene encodes CDR1 LNHDA and CDR2 SQIVND (reference sequence). The CDR3 here is CASKDRGLTEAFF. As DNA, the CDR3 is TGTGCCAGTAAGGACAGGGGGCTCACTGAAGCTTTCTTT. The full variable domain, with the rest looked up from reference TRBV19 and TRBJ1-1, is DGGITQSPKYLFRKEGQNVTLSCEQNLNHDAMYWYRQDPGQGLRLIYYSQIVNDFQKGDIAEGYSVSREKKESFPLTVTSAQKNPTAFYLCASKDRGLTEAFFGQGTRLTVV.

The chain combines TRBV5-6 with TRBJ2-7, with D possibly TRBD1 on 6 matching bases. The germline V gene has CDR1 SGHDT and CDR2 YYEEEE. This CDR3 has 16 amino acids. Between the trimmed V and J ends, which lost 0 bases and 2 bases, there was a span of 15 bases. In nucleotides, the CDR3 is TGTGCCAGCAGCTTGGCCGGACAGAGTTACACCTACGAGCAGTACTTC. This translates into CASSLAGQSYTYEQYF.

The chain uses TRBV10-1 and TRBJ2-7; D is unresolved. The germline V gene has CDR1 WNHNN and CDR2 SYGVQD (reference sequence). This CDR3 spans 15 amino acids. V was cut by 5 bases and J by 3 bases, with 17 bases left in between. CDR3 nucleotide sequence: TGCGCCAGCAGTCGTAAAAACCGGGTTATCTACGAGCAGTACTTC. Amino acid sequence: CASSRKNRVIYEQYF.

CDR3 DNA sequence: TGTGCCAGCTCACCAGCGGCGGGAGGGAACTACGAGCAGTACTTC. As protein: CASSPAAGGNYEQYF. This chain joins TRBV18 and TRBJ2-7; 9 bases are shared with TRBD2. CDR1 KGHSH and CDR2 LQKENI come from the germline V gene. The V gene end was trimmed by 2 bases and the J gene end by 3 bases; junction bases not matched to a gene: 5. The CDR3 has 15 amino acids.

DNA for the CDR3: TGTGCCAGCAGTACGACAGCGGGAGACTACGAGCAGTACTTC. Amino acids: CASSTTAGDYEQYF. The chain joins TRBV27 to TRBJ2-7, with 8 bases fitting TRBD2. Germline loops: CDR1 MNHEY, CDR2 SMNVEV (reference sequence). The CDR3 consists of 14 residues. After removal of 5 bases from V and 3 bases from J, the junction contained 6 bases not matched to a gene.

This clone came up a few times. The chain links TRBV7-2 to TRBJ2-7; D gene uncertain. The V gene lost 0 bases and the J gene lost 7 bases, with 4 bases spanning the gap. This CDR3 is built from 11 residues. CDR1 is SGHTA, CDR2 FQGNSA, per germline. The CDR3 bases are TGTGCCAGCAGCTTAGCGGAGGAGCAGTACTTC. It encodes CASSLAEEQYF.

The genes are TRBV11-2 and TRBJ2-5; a possible D gene is TRBD1 (6 bases). V was trimmed by 1 base and J by 4 bases, leaving 19 bases between them. Germline V gene data show CDR1 as SGHAT and CDR2 as FQNNGV. The CDR3 sequence is 17 residues long. The CDR3 is CASSLVGSYRVGETQYF. The CDR3 nucleotides are TGTGCCAGCAGCTTAGTGGGCTCATACAGGGTAGGAGAGACCCAGTACTTC. The whole variable domain, filled in from reference TRBV11-2 and TRBJ2-5, reads EAGVAQSPRYKIIEKRQSVAFWCNPISGHATLYWYQQILGQGPKLLIQFQNNGVVDDSQLPKDRFSAERLKGVDSTLKIQPAKLEDSAVYLCASSLVGSYRVGETQYFGPGTRLLVL.

V usage is TRBV28 and J usage is TRBJ2-1; 10 bases map to TRBD1. In germline, CDR1 is MDHEN, CDR2 SYDVKM. The V gene end was trimmed by 9 bases and the J gene end by 9 bases; junction bases not matched to a gene: 11. The CDR3 is 14 residues long. In nucleotides, the CDR3 is TGTGCCAGTTCCGGGACAGGGGTGTCAGGTGAGCAGTTCTTC. This gives the protein CASSGTGVSGEQFF.

The chain carries TRBV7-2 and TRBJ1-5; no clear D gene. The ends were cut back, 5 bases at V and 3 bases at J, with 8 bases in the middle. CDR1 and CDR2 from the germline V gene are SGHTA and FQGNSA. This CDR3 comprises 13 residues. Here the CDR3 reads CASSNNYNQPQHF. The CDR3 DNA is TGTGCCAGCAGCAACAACTACAATCAGCCCCAGCATTTT.

The chain couples TRBV18 to TRBJ1-5; 8 nucleotides align to TRBD1. V was clipped by 3 bases and J by 5 bases; unmatched bases: 3. Germline V gene lookup returns CDR1 KGHSH and CDR2 LQKENI. CDR3 length: 14 residues. CDR3 amino acids: CASSPTGGDQPQHF. The CDR3 DNA reads TGTGCCAGCTCACCCACAGGGGGGGATCAGCCCCAGCATTTT. Filled out from reference TRBV18 and TRBJ1-5, the complete variable domain reads NAGVMQNPRHLVRRRGQEARLRCSPMKGHSHVYWYRQLPEEGLKFMVYLQKENIIDESGMPKERFSAEFPKEGPSILRIQQVVRGDSAAYFCASSPTGGDQPQHFGDGTRLSIL.

This clone appeared a single time. This chain connects TRBV7-8 to TRBJ2-3; tentative D call: TRBD2 (7 bases). The CDR3 length is 17 residues. Between the trimmed V and J ends, which lost 5 bases and 3 bases, there was a span of 21 bases. Germline CDR1 and CDR2: SGHVS and FQNEAQ. DNA for the CDR3: TGTGCCAGCAGCCTAGTGGTCGGGGGGCGAGGAACAGATACGCAGTATTTT. Protein sequence: CASSLVVGGRGTDTQYF.

The rearrangement links TRBV25-1 to TRBJ2-6; D is possibly TRBD2 (7 bases). V was shortened by 0 bases and J by 17 bases, with 17 bases between the two germline ends. The CDR3 covers 14 residues. Germline lookup yields CDR1 MGHDK and CDR2 SYGVNS. CDR3 sequence (DNA): TGTGCCAGCAGTGAATACGGGGAAAGGGGGGGGTTGACTTTC. Translating gives CASSEYGERGGLTF.

The CDR3 loop is CASSPGPGGAATQYF. CDR3 coding DNA: TGTGCCAGCAGTCCCGGCCCCGGGGGGGCCGCGACCCAGTACTTC. The chain joins TRBV6-6 to TRBJ2-5; 8 nucleotides align to TRBD2. The J segment lost 7 bases and the V segment lost 5 bases, leaving 12 bases of the junction unmatched. CDR3 length equals 15 residues. Per germline, CDR1 MNHNY and CDR2 SVGAGI (reference sequence).

As concerns this clone: The sample contains more than one DNA sequence encoding this CDR3. The chain has TRBV5-6 and TRBJ2-7; perhaps TRBD1 as D (5 bases). Germline assignment: CDR1 SGHDT and CDR2 YYEEEE. The CDR3 spans 13 residues. Between the trimmed V and J ends, which lost 0 bases and 4 bases, there was a span of 8 bases. CDR3 sequence (DNA): TGTGCCAGCAGCTTGGGACAGCTTTACGAGCAGTACTTC. Translated, it gives CASSLGQLYEQYF.

The rearrangement joins TRBV28 to TRBJ2-3, with TRBD2 matching 11 bases. J was trimmed by 3 bases and V by 5 bases; bases with no gene match: 7. From germline, CDR1 is MDHEN and CDR2 SYDVKM. There are 16 residues in the CDR3. CDR3 residues: CASSPQTSGTTDTQYF. Written as DNA, the CDR3 is TGTGCCAGCAGTCCCCAGACTAGCGGGACGACAGATACGCAGTATTTT.

The rearrangement uses TRBV6-1 and TRBJ1-5; 7 bases agree with TRBD1. Germline CDR1 MNHNS, CDR2 SASEGT. The CDR3 is 16 amino acids. V dropped 4 bases and J dropped 1; count of bases not matched to a gene: 7. The CDR3 is CASSVAGTASNQPQHF. The CDR3 bases are TGTGCCAGCAGTGTAGCCGGGACAGCGAGCAATCAGCCCCAGCATTTT.

This chain joins TRBV5-1 and TRBJ2-7; tentative D call: TRBD1 (6 bases). CDR3 length: 12 amino acids. The germline V gene encodes CDR1 SGHRS and CDR2 YFSETQ. V was trimmed by 4 bases and J by 3 bases, leaving 8 bases between them. CDR3 in amino acids: CASSTTGYEQYF. CDR3 bases: TGCGCCAGCAGCACGACAGGCTACGAGCAGTACTTC.

Concerning this clone itself: The same CDR3 can be traced to other DNA sequences in this sample. The rearrangement links TRBV18 to TRBJ2-3; 9 bases are shared with TRBD2. Germline CDR1 and CDR2: KGHSH and LQKENI. This CDR3 contains 14 residues. V lost 3 bases, J lost 3 bases, and 1 base stayed unmatched. CDR3 DNA: TGTGCCAGCTCACCGGGACTAGCTACAGATACGCAGTATTTT. It translates to CASSPGLATDTQYF.

This chain joins TRBV4-2 and TRBJ2-4; 7 bases map to TRBD2. CDR1 is LGHNA, CDR2 YNFKEQ, per germline. V lost 1 base, J lost 10 bases, and 7 bases stayed unmatched. CDR3 length: 14 residues. As DNA, the CDR3 is TGTGCCAGCAGCCAAGGGGGGGAGGGCCCTATTCAGTACTTC. Translated, it gives CASSQGGEGPIQYF.

This chain connects TRBV6-5 to TRBJ2-3; D is unclear. This CDR3 is built from 14 residues. CDR1 is MNHEY and CDR2 is SVGAGI in the germline V gene. Trimming took 7 bases from V and 5 from J, leaving 16 bases between them. The CDR3 spells CASTSPTGGDTQYF. The CDR3 bases are TGTGCCAGCACCTCACCCACCGGTGGAGATACGCAGTATTTT.

The rearrangement uses TRBV11-1 and TRBJ2-7; 8 bases are a match to TRBD1. The CDR3 totals 14 residues. CDR1 and CDR2 from the germline V gene are SGHAT and FQDESV (reference sequence). The trim removed 5 bases at V and 12 bases at J, leaving 15 bases unmatched. The CDR3 loop is CASSLDGTGLSPYF. CDR3 coding DNA: TGTGCCAGCAGCCTAGACGGGACAGGTCTTTCCCCGTACTTC.

The chain recombines TRBV4-3 with TRBJ2-1, with TRBD2 matching over 9 bases. Per germline, CDR1 LGHNA and CDR2 YSLEER. CDR3 length: 17 amino acids. The ends lost 0 bases at V and 3 bases at J; junction bases unmatched: 6. CDR3: CASSQDWPAGGYNEQFF. CDR3 coding DNA: TGCGCCAGCAGCCAAGATTGGCCAGCGGGGGGCTACAATGAGCAGTTCTTC.

The DNA of the CDR3 is TGTGCCAGCAGCTTGGCCGAGGGCGGGAGGGCCATGTTCCACAATGAGCAGTTCTTC. Translating gives CASSLAEGGRAMFHNEQFF. The chain recombines TRBV5-8 with TRBJ2-1; 9 nucleotides match TRBD2. The CDR3 runs 19 residues. Germline-derived CDR1 and CDR2 are SGHTS and YDEGEE. Germline trimming cut 0 bases from V and 5 bases from J; bases unmatched to any gene: 15.

This sequence joins TRBV29-1 and TRBJ2-5, with 7 bases identical to TRBD1. TRBJ2-7 explains the end of the DNA better; the J call may be wrong. This CDR3 spans 11 amino acids. The germline gives CDR1 SQVTM, CDR2 ANQGSEA. The CDR3 region has the DNA TGCAGCGCAGGGACAGACTACGAGCAGTACTTC. Residues: CSAGTDYEQYF.